These 24 T cell receptor beta chains came from one sample sequenced in a study of long-term antiretroviral therapy in people with HIV. Runs used v3.0 of the immunoSEQ assay and were done at survey level. Profiling relied on immunoSEQ multiplex PCR, and the TCRdb table lists in-frame clones only, not all of them. The data contain roughly 28,000 clones, nearly 95% of them seen just once; the ten biggest clones take up 10%. The specimen was unsorted PBMCs, collected 6.2 years after starting antiretroviral therapy. These receptors were collected from a man aged 40-55 years with HIV.

This clone was picked up one time. This sample also contains other DNA sequences that code for the same CDR3. The rearrangement links TRBV7-9 to TRBJ2-1, with D tentatively TRBD1 or TRBD2 (5 bases each). The CDR3 length is 14 residues. Trimming removed 6 bases from V and 1 base from J, with 10 bases in between. Looked up from germline, CDR1 is SEHNR and CDR2 is FQNEAQ (reference sequence). DNA of the CDR3: TGTGCCAGCAGTCTGAGGGGATCCTACAATGAGCAGTTCTTC. Its translation is CASSLRGSYNEQFF. Supplemented by reference TRBV7-9 and TRBJ2-1, the full variable domain reads DTGVSQNPRHKITKRGQNVTFRCDPISEHNRLYWYRQTLGQGPEFLTYFQNEAQLEKSRLLSDRFSAERPKGSFSTLEIQRTEQGDSAMYLCASSLRGSYNEQFFGPGTRLTVL.

The rearrangement uses TRBV9 and TRBJ2-2, with 8 positions matching TRBD1. The CDR3 consists of 15 residues. V shed 3 bases and J 5 bases; nucleotides not matched to a gene: 6. Germline CDR1 and CDR2: SGDLS and YYNGEE. The CDR3 nucleotides are TGTGCCAGCAGCGACCCTCAGGGGGCGACCGGGGAGCTGTTTTTT. Protein product: CASSDPQGATGELFF.

This clone was picked up one time. The chain employs TRBV7-9 and TRBJ1-1, with D perhaps matching TRBD1 (5 bases). V was trimmed by 1 base and J by 4 bases, leaving 19 bases between them. There are 17 residues in the CDR3. In germline, CDR1 is SEHNR, CDR2 FQNEAQ (reference sequence). The CDR3 loop is CASSLESTSGVGTEAFF. CDR3 sequence (DNA): TGTGCCAGCAGCTTAGAGAGCACCTCGGGGGTAGGCACTGAAGCTTTCTTT. Drawing the rest from reference TRBV7-9 and TRBJ1-1, the complete variable domain is DTGVSQNPRHKITKRGQNVTFRCDPISEHNRLYWYRQTLGQGPEFLTYFQNEAQLEKSRLLSDRFSAERPKGSFSTLEIQRTEQGDSAMYLCASSLESTSGVGTEAFFGQGTRLTVV.

This clone was found once. The V call is TRBV27, the J call TRBJ1-1; no definite D call. With 5 bases removed from V and 1 base from J, the gap between germline ends came to 11 bases. Per germline, CDR1 MNHEY and CDR2 SMNVEV (reference sequence). The CDR3 contains 14 residues. The CDR3 sequence is CASSPPLGNTEAFF. The DNA of the CDR3 is TGTGCCAGCAGTCCACCCTTGGGGAACACTGAAGCTTTCTTT.

The V and J genes are TRBV6-5 and TRBJ2-7; no firm D call. Trimming removed 5 bases at V and 6 bases at J, with 11 bases between. This CDR3 contains 12 residues. Per germline, CDR1 MNHEY and CDR2 SVGAGI. As DNA, the CDR3 is TGTGCCAGCAGTAAGGACGGTCGCGAGCAGTACTTC. This codes for CASSKDGREQYF.

With regard to this clone: One junction end disagrees with the germline gene, perhaps due to a read error. This chain joins TRBV6-5 and TRBJ2-1; 7 bases agree with TRBD2. The CDR3 length is 15 residues. Germline loops: CDR1 MNHEY, CDR2 SVGAGI. The CDR3 is CASSYATSSHNEQFF. Written as DNA, the CDR3 is TGTGCCAGCAGTTACGCGACTAGCTCCCACAATGAGCAGTTCTTC.

The chain links TRBV7-9 to TRBJ2-7; D is tentatively TRBD1 or TRBD2 (5 bases each). V was cut by 4 bases and J by 2 bases, with 15 bases left in between. CDR3 size: 15 residues. The germline V gene encodes CDR1 SEHNR and CDR2 FQNEAQ (reference sequence). The CDR3 sequence: CASSSSEAGTYEQYF. The CDR3 nucleotides are TGTGCCAGCAGCTCATCGGAGGCAGGGACCTACGAGCAGTACTTC. The full variable domain, with the rest looked up from reference TRBV7-9 and TRBJ2-7, is DTGVSQNPRHKITKRGQNVTFRCDPISEHNRLYWYRQTLGQGPEFLTYFQNEAQLEKSRLLSDRFSAERPKGSFSTLEIQRTEQGDSAMYLCASSSSEAGTYEQYFGPGTRLTVT.

The V and J genes are TRBV21-1 and TRBJ1-4. TRBV21-1 is shown as a pseudogene. The CDR3 is 13 amino acids. The CDR3 DNA reads as TGTGCCAGCACCTGTAGGGAGGACGAAAAACTGTTTTTT. As protein: CASTCREDEKLFF.

The V call is TRBV5-1, the J call TRBJ2-1; 8 nucleotides line up with TRBD1. Germline V gene sequence: CDR1 SGHRS, CDR2 YFSETQ. V was clipped by 4 bases and J by 0 bases; unmatched bases: 6. The CDR3 runs to 16 residues. This CDR3 reads CASSTGQGSSYNEQFF. The CDR3, as DNA: TGCGCCAGCAGCACCGGACAGGGAAGCTCCTACAATGAGCAGTTCTTC.

The chain joins TRBV6-5 to TRBJ2-3; TRBD2 aligns across 7 bases. The germline V gene encodes CDR1 MNHEY and CDR2 SVGAGI. The CDR3 is made up of 15 amino acids. V shed 2 bases and J 3 bases; nucleotides not matched to a gene: 5. The chain's CDR3 is CASSYGGGGTDTQYF. The DNA of the CDR3 is TGTGCCAGCAGTTACGGGGGGGGAGGTACAGATACGCAGTATTTT.

This clone is a singleton in its sample. The chain carries TRBV18 and TRBJ2-2, with D maybe TRBD1 (5 bases). The CDR3 covers 16 residues. Germline V gene lookup returns CDR1 KGHSH and CDR2 LQKENI. Trimming pared 0 bases from V and 5 bases from J, leaving 13 bases between. In DNA form, the CDR3 reads TGTGCCAGCTCACCACCGGTAGGGGCAAGAACCGGGGAGCTGTTTTTT. Its translation is CASSPPVGARTGELFF.

The V and J genes are TRBV28 and TRBJ1-2; D is uncertain. This CDR3 spans 13 amino acids. Germline values: CDR1 MDHEN, CDR2 SYDVKM. V dropped 4 bases and J dropped 4 bases, with 10 bases sitting between them. Here the CDR3 DNA reads TGTGCCAGCAGTTCCCCGTCGCTCTATGGCTACACCTTC. This gives the protein CASSSPSLYGYTF.

V usage is TRBV27 and J usage is TRBJ2-7, with D tentatively TRBD1 (6 bases). The germline gives CDR1 MNHEY, CDR2 SMNVEV (reference sequence). With 5 bases removed from V and 2 bases from J, the gap between germline ends came to 19 bases. The CDR3 is 16 residues long. The CDR3 reads CASSKIKQGATYEQYF. The CDR3, as DNA: TGTGCCAGCAGTAAAATAAAACAGGGAGCCACCTACGAGCAGTACTTC.

The chain joins TRBV10-3 to TRBJ2-7; no definite D call. V was trimmed by 3 bases and J by 3 bases, leaving 15 bases between them. Germline lookup yields CDR1 ENHRY and CDR2 SYGVKD. There are 15 residues in the CDR3. CDR3: CAISDSQWAHYEQYF. The CDR3 region has the DNA TGTGCCATCAGTGACTCCCAGTGGGCCCACTACGAGCAGTACTTC.

This sequence joins TRBV4-2 and TRBJ1-1; maybe TRBD1 (5 bases). V dropped 0 bases and J dropped 5 bases, with 16 bases sitting between them. This CDR3 is 16 amino acids long. Germline V lookup: CDR1 LGHNA, CDR2 YNFKEQ. The CDR3 nucleotides are TGTGCCAGCAGCCAAGATCCTCCAGGGAGGGTTACTGAAGCTTTCTTT. As protein: CASSQDPPGRVTEAFF.

This clone was observed a single time. The rearrangement joins TRBV6-1 to TRBJ2-2; D remains unclear. Between the trimmed V and J ends, which lost 7 bases and 3 bases, there was a span of 12 bases. Germline CDR1 MNHNS, CDR2 SASEGT. The CDR3 runs 14 residues. As DNA, the CDR3 is TGTGCCAGCACGGCATCCCCGGACACCGGGGAGCTGTTTTTT. Translating it yields CASTASPDTGELFF.

The rearrangement uses TRBV6-5 and TRBJ1-6; no clear D. Trimming cost V 7 bases and J 8 bases, with 15 bases left between them. Germline CDR1 and CDR2: MNHEY and SVGAGI. The CDR3 sequence is 14 residues long. CDR3 sequence reads: CASTRTSTDSPLHF. DNA of the CDR3: TGTGCCAGCACTAGGACGTCAACGGATTCACCCCTCCACTTT.

The sample holds one count of this clone. The CDR3 DNA is TGTGCCAGCAACCCCCCGATGAGTAATTCACCCCTCCACTTT. Protein: CASNPPMSNSPLHF. V usage is TRBV6-1 and J usage is TRBJ1-6; D gene ambiguous. This CDR3 spans 14 amino acids. Trimming shortened V by 7 bases and J by 6 bases, and 13 bases separated the two germline ends. Germline CDR1 MNHNS, CDR2 SASEGT.

The chain combines TRBV10-3 with TRBJ2-5, with no clear D. Germline V gene data show CDR1 as ENHRY and CDR2 as SYGVKD. Between the trimmed V and J ends, which lost 2 bases and 4 bases, there was a span of 11 bases. This CDR3 has 14 residues. The CDR3 sequence: CAISEQGSGETQYF. The CDR3 coding sequence is TGTGCCATCAGTGAGCAAGGCTCCGGAGAGACCCAGTACTTC.

The chain combines TRBV5-6 with TRBJ2-1, with TRBD2 identical over 10 bases. This CDR3 has 16 amino acids. Germline V lookup: CDR1 SGHDT, CDR2 YYEEEE. Trimming at V came to 4 bases and at J to 5 bases, leaving 9 bases not matched to a gene. DNA for the CDR3: TGTGCCAGCAGCGCCGTGGGCCTAGCGGGAGACAATGAGCAGTTCTTC. It specifies CASSAVGLAGDNEQFF. Full variable domain (outside the CDR3, taken from reference TRBV5-6 and TRBJ2-1): DAGVTQSPTHLIKTRGQQVTLRCSPKSGHDTVSWYQQALGQGPQFIFQYYEEEERQRGNFPDRFSGHQFPNYSSELNVNALLLGDSALYLCASSAVGLAGDNEQFFGPGTRLTVL.

The CDR3 bases are TGCAGTGCTAGAGAGCTGTCCCAGTACTTC. Translated, it gives CSARELSQYF. The genes are TRBV20-1 and TRBJ2-5, with D uncertain. V was cut by 0 bases and J by 9 bases, with 5 bases left in between. Per the germline V gene, CDR1 is DFQATT and CDR2 is SNEGSKA (reference sequence). This CDR3 has 10 amino acids.

DNA of the CDR3: TGTGCCAGCAGCACTTACAATGAGCAGTTCTTC. The encoded protein is CASSTYNEQFF. The chain employs TRBV6-5 and TRBJ2-1; D remains unclear. The germline CDR1 and CDR2 sequences are MNHEY and SVGAGI. V shed 6 bases and J shed 4 bases, with 4 bases lying between them. This CDR3 region has 11 residues.

The rearrangement links TRBV4-3 to TRBJ2-5; D call uncertain. The length of the CDR3 is 14 residues. Between the trimmed V and J ends, which lost 0 bases and 2 bases, there was a span of 7 bases. Per germline, CDR1 LGHNA and CDR2 YSLEER. The CDR3 loop reads CASSQDPEQETQYF. CDR3 bases: TGCGCCAGCAGCCAAGACCCGGAACAAGAGACCCAGTACTTC.

This chain connects TRBV13 to TRBJ2-2, with D perhaps matching TRBD1 or TRBD2 (5 bases each). V shed 2 bases and J shed 6 bases, with 10 bases lying between them. The CDR3 extends over 14 amino acids. Looked up from germline, CDR1 is PRHDT and CDR2 is FYEKMQ (reference sequence). In DNA, the CDR3 is TGTGCCAGCAGCTTATGGCAGGGAGCCGGGGAGCTGTTTTTT. As protein: CASSLWQGAGELFF.